The present T cell receptor (beta chain) was sequenced within a study of shared clonotypes between healthy human individuals. Assay: immunoSEQ multiplex PCR; the TCRdb copy retains only in-frame clones and omits some. Here the sample spans over a million clones, around 75% being singletons. Germline values: CDR1 SGHRS, CDR2 YFSETQ. The CDR3 is made up of 14 amino acids. Trimming took 2 bases from V and 10 from J, leaving 13 bases between them. This sequence joins TRBV5-1 and TRBJ1-6; the D gene is possibly TRBD1 (6 bases). Sequencing was performed on memory CD4+ T cells sorted from blood. Subset here: CD45RA-negative fraction. The sequence was collected from a man between 18 and 35 years old in good health. CDR3 in amino acids: CASSFRGSGSPLHF. The CDR3 coding sequence is TGCGCCAGCAGCTTCAGGGGTAGTGGATCACCCCTCCACTTT.